Listed here are 28 T cell receptor beta chains from one sample, sequenced in a study of T cell changes during pregnancy in multiple sclerosis (dated by TCRdb to about 2019). Library preparation employed the immunoSEQ multiplex PCR assay. TCRdb took over this immuneACCESS table, retaining in-frame rearrangements with V and J assigned. Such tables are incomplete; in checked studies, under half of the missing clones stem from an unresolved V gene, and the remainder is unexplained. The sample data list about 70,000 clones, and around 94% of these were observed just once. The top ten clonotypes cover 0.5% to 0.65% of the sample. The material was peripheral blood, obtained in the third trimester of pregnancy. These receptors all stem from a female donor with multiple sclerosis, enrolled in a pregnancy study.

This clone was seen only a few times. The chain links TRBV10-3 to TRBJ2-1; 11 positions match TRBD2. CDR1 and CDR2 (germline): ENHRY, SYGVKD. The V gene end was trimmed by 0 bases and the J gene end by 6 bases; junction bases not matched to a gene: 1. CDR3 length: 15 residues. For the CDR3, the DNA is TGTGCCATCAGTGAGTCGACTAGCGGGGCCAATGAGCAGTTCTTC. This sequence encodes CAISESTSGANEQFF.

J is TRBJ1-1 and V is TRBV7-3; D may be TRBD1 (5 bases). The length of the CDR3 is 13 residues. Trimming took off 5 bases at V and 3 bases at J, with 10 bases between the two ends. Germline assignment: CDR1 SGHTA and CDR2 FQGTGA. The CDR3 DNA reads TGTGCCAGCAGCACGGGGGGGTACACTGAAGCTTTCTTT. This encodes CASSTGGYTEAFF.

This clone was found once. The chain recombines TRBV13 with TRBJ2-1; 8 positions agree with TRBD2. CDR3 length: 18 amino acids. Germline loops: CDR1 PRHDT, CDR2 FYEKMQ (reference sequence). The trim removed 3 bases at V and 10 bases at J, leaving 20 bases unmatched. This CDR3 is CASSLGPSLAGGAREQFF. CDR3 in DNA: TGTGCCAGCAGCTTGGGCCCCTCTTTGGCGGGGGGCGCACGGGAGCAGTTCTTC.

This chain links TRBV19 with TRBJ1-2, with 9 bases identical to TRBD1. CDR3 length: 12 residues. With 8 bases clipped from V and 10 bases from J, the junction kept 8 bases outside the gene matches. CDR1 is LNHDA and CDR2 is SQIVND in the germline V gene (reference sequence). This chain's CDR3 is CASFPGQGHYTF. CDR3 in DNA: TGTGCCAGTTTCCCGGGACAGGGACACTACACCTTC.

The chain is built from TRBV18 and TRBJ2-7; TRBD1 matches at 7 bases. CDR1 is KGHSH, CDR2 LQKENI, per germline. J was trimmed by 3 bases and V by 2 bases; bases with no gene match: 7. The CDR3 has 15 residues. The CDR3 loop is CASSPGPGQIYEQYF. The CDR3 bases are TGTGCCAGCTCACCAGGACCGGGACAGATCTACGAGCAGTACTTC.

The V gene is TRBV14, the J gene TRBJ1-6; TRBD1 agrees at 7 bases. The CDR3 covers 17 residues. Germline lookup yields CDR1 SGHDN and CDR2 FVKESK. The junction had 6 bases not matched to a gene; V was cut back by 2 bases and J by 2 bases. CDR3 amino acids: CASSQYTGATYNSPLHF. The CDR3 DNA reads as TGTGCCAGCAGCCAATATACAGGGGCGACCTATAATTCACCCCTCCACTTT.

The V and J genes are TRBV6-1 and TRBJ2-3, with 10 bases aligning to TRBD2. V dropped 4 bases and J dropped 3; count of bases not matched to a gene: 4. There are 15 residues in the CDR3. From germline, CDR1 is MNHNS and CDR2 SASEGT. This CDR3 is CASSAVAGGTDTQYF. As DNA, the CDR3 is TGTGCCAGCAGTGCCGTAGCGGGGGGAACAGATACGCAGTATTTT.

Concerning this clone: The sample contains more than one DNA sequence encoding this CDR3. The chain couples TRBV10-1 to TRBJ1-5, with TRBD1 matching over 9 bases. The CDR3 has 18 residues. The V gene end was trimmed by 2 bases and the J gene end by 2 bases; junction bases not matched to a gene: 10. CDR1 and CDR2 from the germline V gene are WNHNN and SYGVQD (reference sequence). CDR3 amino acids: CASSEGTGFSRGNQPQHF. The CDR3 DNA follows: TGCGCCAGCAGTGAGGGGACAGGGTTCTCTCGAGGCAATCAGCCCCAGCATTTT.

The V and J genes are TRBV7-3 and TRBJ2-5; 9 positions match TRBD2. Trimming cost V 4 bases and J 5 bases; bases outside gene matches: 11. The length of the CDR3 is 16 residues. From germline, CDR1 is SGHTA and CDR2 FQGTGA. The CDR3 DNA reads TGTGCCAGCAGCTCAATCGACGCGGGGGGGGAGGAGACCCAGTACTTC. Its translation is CASSSIDAGGEETQYF.

The chain recombines TRBV5-1 with TRBJ2-7; 12 bases fit TRBD1. Germline-derived CDR1 and CDR2 are SGHRS and YFSETQ. This CDR3 region has 14 residues. V lost 2 bases, J lost 5 bases, and 2 bases stayed unmatched. The CDR3 nucleotides read TGCGCCAGCAGCTTCGGGACAGGGGGCCACGAGCAGTACTTC. This encodes CASSFGTGGHEQYF. Full variable domain (missing parts from reference TRBV5-1 and TRBJ2-7): KAGVTQTPRYLIKTRGQQVTLSCSPISGHRSVSWYQQTPGQGLQFLFEYFSETQRNKGNFPGRFSGRQFSNSRSEMNVSTLELGDSALYLCASSFGTGGHEQYFGPGTRLTVT.

The gene calls are TRBV7-9 and TRBJ1-1; 7 bases are shared with TRBD1. The germline CDR1 and CDR2 sequences are SEHNR and FQNEAQ (reference sequence). There are 15 residues in the CDR3. V shed 6 bases and J 1 base; nucleotides not matched to a gene: 8. Here the CDR3 reads CASRPQGQTNTEAFF. In DNA form, the CDR3 reads TGTGCCAGCAGACCCCAGGGACAGACGAACACTGAAGCTTTCTTT. The full variable domain, its missing parts supplied by reference TRBV7-9 and TRBJ1-1, is DTGVSQNPRHKITKRGQNVTFRCDPISEHNRLYWYRQTLGQGPEFLTYFQNEAQLEKSRLLSDRFSAERPKGSFSTLEIQRTEQGDSAMYLCASRPQGQTNTEAFFGQGTRLTVV.

The rearrangement joins TRBV5-6 to TRBJ1-1; 7 bases match TRBD1. The CDR3 sequence is 16 residues long. J was trimmed by 8 bases and V by 0 bases; bases with no gene match: 13. Germline CDR1 SGHDT, CDR2 YYEEEE. This chain's CDR3 is CASSLVGDSLMGEAFF. The DNA for the CDR3 is TGTGCCAGCAGCTTGGTGGGGGACAGCTTGATGGGAGAAGCTTTCTTT.

The chain couples TRBV5-5 to TRBJ2-6; 12 nucleotides align to TRBD1. The ends lost 4 bases at V and 1 base at J; junction bases unmatched: 3. The germline V gene has CDR1 SGHKS and CDR2 YYEKEE (reference sequence). The CDR3 has 17 residues. The DNA for the CDR3 is TGTGCCAGCAGCCCGGGACAGGGGGCGTCTGGGGCCAACGTCCTGACTTTC. This encodes CASSPGQGASGANVLTF. Based on the CDR3 plus reference TRBV5-5 and TRBJ2-6, the full variable domain is DAGVTQSPTHLIKTRGQQVTLRCSPISGHKSVSWYQQVLGQGPQFIFQYYEKEERGRGNFPDRFSARQFPNYSSELNVNALLLGDSALYLCASSPGQGASGANVLTFGAGSRLTVL.

V is TRBV29-1 and J is TRBJ2-3, with TRBD1 identical over 9 bases. This CDR3 has 15 residues. CDR1 is SQVTM and CDR2 is ANQGSEA in the germline V gene. The V gene end was trimmed by 3 bases and the J gene end by 4 bases; junction bases not matched to a gene: 8. The DNA for the CDR3 is TGCAGCGTTGAGACCGGGACAGGGTATCCAGATACGCAGTATTTT. Protein: CSVETGTGYPDTQYF.

This chain uses TRBV30 with TRBJ2-5, with 11 bases aligning to TRBD2. Germline V gene sequence: CDR1 GTSNPN, CDR2 SVGIG (reference sequence). Trimming removed 2 bases from V and 5 bases from J; junction bases left unmatched: 16. The CDR3 totals 18 residues. The CDR3 nucleotides are TGTGCCTGGAGTCCTAGAATAGCGGGGGGGCGTCTCGGGGAGACCCAGTACTTC. As protein: CAWSPRIAGGRLGETQYF.

As DNA, the CDR3 is TGTGCCAGCAGCGTTACTAGCGGGGGGGTCGGGGAGCAGTTCTTC. This sequence encodes CASSVTSGGVGEQFF. This chain connects TRBV9 to TRBJ2-1, with 13 bases matching TRBD2. The trim removed 2 bases at V and 10 bases at J, leaving 6 bases unmatched. CDR3 length equals 15 residues. Germline V gene sequence: CDR1 SGDLS, CDR2 YYNGEE. Using reference TRBV9 and TRBJ2-1 for the parts outside the CDR3, the full variable domain is DSGVTQTPKHLITATGQRVTLRCSPRSGDLSVYWYQQSLDQGLQFLIQYYNGEERAKGNILERFSAQQFPDLHSELNLSSLELGDSALYFCASSVTSGGVGEQFFGPGTRLTVL.

This rearrangement joins TRBV12-5 to TRBJ1-2, with a weak D call TRBD1 (6 bases). V shed 4 bases and J shed 2 bases, with 17 bases lying between them. This CDR3 contains 16 residues. Germline CDR1 reads LGHNT; CDR2 reads FRNRAP. CDR3 in DNA: TGTGCTAGTGGTTCCAGACAGGAGCCCCCAAACTATGGCTACACCTTC. As protein: CASGSRQEPPNYGYTF. The full variable domain, in which reference TRBV12-5 and TRBJ1-2 provide the parts outside the CDR3, is DARVTQTPRHKVTEMGQEVTMRCQPILGHNTVFWYRQTMMQGLELLAYFRNRAPLDDSGMPKDRFSAEMPDATLATLKIQPSEPRDSAVYFCASGSRQEPPNYGYTFGSGTRLTVV.

This chain's CDR3 is CASSRDRGGNGYTF. In DNA form, the CDR3 reads TGTGCCAGCAGCAGGGACAGGGGGGGAAATGGCTACACCTTC. The rearrangement joins TRBV6-5 to TRBJ1-2, with TRBD1 matching over 11 bases. CDR3 length: 14 amino acids. Germline V lookup: CDR1 MNHEY, CDR2 SVGAGI. V lost 6 bases to trimming and J lost 6 bases; unmatched junction nucleotides: 6.

V gene TRBV12-5 combines with J gene TRBJ2-1; 7 positions agree with TRBD1. CDR1 LGHNT and CDR2 FRNRAP come from the germline V gene. CDR3 length equals 15 residues. The J segment lost 5 bases and the V segment lost 3 bases, leaving 7 bases of the junction unmatched. CDR3 amino acids: CASGFAGTDHNEQFF. Written as DNA, the CDR3 is TGTGCTAGTGGTTTTGCCGGGACAGATCACAATGAGCAGTTCTTC.

CDR3 sequence: CASSLLTSGGALDTQYF. DNA of the CDR3: TGTGCCAGCAGCTTGTTGACTAGCGGGGGGGCCCTAGATACGCAGTATTTT. The chain links TRBV5-4 to TRBJ2-3, with 14 bases lining up with TRBD2. With 1 base clipped from V and 5 bases from J, the junction kept 6 bases outside the gene matches. Germline loops: CDR1 SGHNT, CDR2 YYREEE (reference sequence). The CDR3 has 17 amino acids.

This clone was observed once. The J gene is TRBJ2-5, the V gene TRBV9; D is possibly TRBD2 (6 bases). The V and J ends lost 3 bases and 1 base respectively, with 10 bases between them. Germline loops: CDR1 SGDLS, CDR2 YYNGEE. The CDR3 loop spans 14 amino acids. CDR3 nucleotides: TGTGCCAGCAGCGGAGGCGGGACCCAAGAGACCCAGTACTTC. Its protein is CASSGGGTQETQYF.

The chain carries TRBV4-3 and TRBJ2-7; TRBD2 agrees at 9 bases. Germline trimming cut 4 bases from V and 7 bases from J; bases unmatched to any gene: 11. The V gene's germline CDR1 is LGHNA and CDR2 YSLEER. This CDR3 comprises 15 residues. CDR3 sequence (DNA): TGCGCCAGCAGCCCGCGGGGGGGCCCGGGGGGTGAGCAGTACTTC. It codes for CASSPRGGPGGEQYF.

The J gene is TRBJ1-2, the V gene TRBV19; perhaps TRBD1 as D (5 bases). V was shortened by 0 bases and J by 8 bases, with 16 bases between the two germline ends. Germline assignment: CDR1 LNHDA and CDR2 SQIVND (reference sequence). The CDR3 extends over 15 amino acids. The CDR3 nucleotides are TGTGCCAGTAGTATAGATCTGGGGCCCCCGGAAGGCTACACCTTC. Encoded protein: CASSIDLGPPEGYTF.

This rearrangement joins TRBV7-9 to TRBJ1-5; TRBD1 matches at 7 bases. The ends lost 1 base at V and 13 bases at J; junction bases unmatched: 4. This CDR3 region has 12 residues. Germline CDR1 is SEHNR and CDR2 is FQNEAQ (reference sequence). This CDR3 reads CASSLEQGGQHF. The DNA of the CDR3 is TGTGCCAGCAGCTTAGAGCAGGGGGGTCAGCATTTT.

This chain uses TRBV4-3 with TRBJ2-7, with 7 positions matching TRBD1. CDR3 length equals 13 residues. Germline V gives CDR1 LGHNA, CDR2 YSLEER. Unmatched junction bases numbered 1, after V lost 2 bases and J lost 3 bases. The CDR3 loop is CASSQTGDYEQYF. The CDR3 DNA sequence: TGCGCCAGCAGCCAAACAGGGGACTACGAGCAGTACTTC.

The chain employs TRBV19 and TRBJ2-5; TRBD1 agrees at 10 bases. CDR1 is LNHDA and CDR2 is SQIVND in the germline V gene (reference sequence). The CDR3 length is 15 residues. Unmatched junction bases numbered 8, after V lost 5 bases and J lost 5 bases. CDR3 sequence reads: CASSRRQGAGETQYF. CDR3 bases: TGTGCCAGTAGTCGTAGACAGGGGGCTGGGGAGACCCAGTACTTC.

This rearrangement joins TRBV21-1 to TRBJ2-3; the table's TRBD2 call for D was not verified on the DNA. TRBV21-1 is a listed pseudogene. The CDR3 contains 16 residues. CDR3 sequence (DNA): TGTGCCAGCAGCGACCCCGGGACTCATTACACAGATACGCAGTATTTT. It translates to CASSDPGTHYTDTQYF.

The chain joins TRBV15 to TRBJ1-5, with D tentatively TRBD1 (5 bases). With 3 bases removed from V and 6 bases from J, the gap between germline ends came to 18 bases. The CDR3 sequence is 16 residues long. The germline V gene has CDR1 LNHNV and CDR2 YYDKDF (reference sequence). Here the CDR3 reads CATSRGLGVGGQPQHF. The DNA for the CDR3 is TGTGCCACCAGCAGGGGGCTAGGGGTGGGTGGTCAGCCCCAGCATTTT.